The 30 T cell receptor beta chains below all came from one sample that was sequenced in a study of T-cell reconstitution after alpha-beta-depleted transplantation in children. Unique molecular identifiers were incorporated into the prepared TCRbeta library. TCRdb itself ran the PCR reads through MiXCR, one entry per CDR3 protein. The sample includes some 110,000 distinct CDR3 sequences, 9% to 12% of them seen just once. Sequencing was performed on PBMCs, taken before TCRalphabeta/CD19-depleted stem cell transplant. The receptors were sampled from a boy between 2 and 15 years old with acute lymphoblastic leukemia, due to receive a stem cell transplant.

The V call is TRBV5-1, the J call TRBJ1-1, with 7 bases that match TRBD1. V trimming: 2 bases; J trimming: 0 bases; junction bases outside the gene matches: 7. Germline V lookup: CDR1 SGHRS, CDR2 YFSETQ. The CDR3 totals 16 residues. The chain's CDR3 is CASSFTRQGLNTEAFF. The CDR3 nucleotides are TGCGCCAGCAGCTTTACCCGACAGGGATTGAACACTGAAGCTTTCTTT.

CDR3 region: CASLGGQTYEQYF. The DNA of the CDR3 is TGTGCCAGCCTAGGGGGCCAAACCTACGAGCAGTACTTC. This sequence joins TRBV7-9 and TRBJ2-7; 7 nucleotides agree with TRBD1. CDR1 and CDR2 from the germline V gene are SEHNR and FQNEAQ (reference sequence). With V trimmed by 8 bases and J by 2 bases, 6 bases remained unmatched. This CDR3 has 13 residues. The complete variable domain, with remaining parts taken from reference TRBV7-9 and TRBJ2-7, reads DTGVSQNPRHKITKRGQNVTFRCDPISEHNRLYWYRQTLGQGPEFLTYFQNEAQLEKSRLLSDRFSAERPKGSFSTLEIQRTEQGDSAMYLCASLGGQTYEQYFGPGTRLTVT.

This chain joins TRBV24-1 and TRBJ2-1; D gene ambiguous. CDR3 length equals 13 residues. CDR1 is KGHDR, CDR2 SFDVKD, per germline. Trimming cost V 9 bases and J 9 bases, with 17 bases left between them. The chain's CDR3 is CATRPPIGTEQFF. The CDR3, as DNA: TGTGCCACCCGACCACCAATAGGTACTGAGCAGTTCTTC.

There are a few counts of this clonotype. The V and J genes are TRBV7-2 and TRBJ2-5, with D hard to call. V dropped 3 bases and J dropped 1 base, with 9 bases sitting between them. CDR3 length equals 14 residues. The germline CDR1 and CDR2 sequences are SGHTA and FQGNSA. The CDR3 region has the DNA TGTGCCAGCAGCTTTCGCCAGATCCAAGAGACCCAGTACTTC. This sequence encodes CASSFRQIQETQYF.

This clonotype was seen repeatedly, ten times or more. This chain links TRBV5-1 with TRBJ1-1; TRBD1 agrees at 9 bases. The length of the CDR3 is 19 residues. Per germline, CDR1 SGHRS and CDR2 YFSETQ. Trimming removed 1 base from V and 0 bases from J; junction bases left unmatched: 13. The CDR3 loop is CASSLWVAGQGGMNTEAFF. In DNA form, the CDR3 reads TGCGCCAGCAGCTTGTGGGTTGCGGGACAGGGAGGGATGAACACTGAAGCTTTCTTT. Variable domain in full (rest from reference TRBV5-1 and TRBJ1-1): KAGVTQTPRYLIKTRGQQVTLSCSPISGHRSVSWYQQTPGQGLQFLFEYFSETQRNKGNFPGRFSGRQFSNSRSEMNVSTLELGDSALYLCASSLWVAGQGGMNTEAFFGQGTRLTVV.

This clonotype was seen a handful of times. A read error may explain this, as a much larger clone is one base away. This rearrangement joins TRBV5-1 to TRBJ2-1, with TRBD1 identical over 7 bases. Germline V gene lookup returns CDR1 SGHRS and CDR2 YFSETQ. With 0 bases clipped from V and 5 bases from J, the junction kept 2 bases outside the gene matches. The CDR3 length is 14 residues. CDR3 amino acids: CASSLGQGHNEQFF. CDR3 nucleotide sequence: TGCGCCAGCAGCTTGGGACAGGGCCACAATGAGCAGTTCTTC.

This clonotype occurred many times. The chain has TRBV20-1 and TRBJ2-6, with D tentatively TRBD1 (6 bases). Trimming took 1 base from V and 0 from J, leaving 13 bases between them. This CDR3 region has 17 residues. CDR1 and CDR2 (germline): DFQATT, SNEGSKA (reference sequence). CDR3 sequence: CSARVGQPFSGANVLTF. The CDR3, as DNA: TGCAGTGCTAGAGTCGGACAGCCCTTCTCTGGGGCCAACGTCCTGACTTTC.

This clonotype occurred many times. This chain connects TRBV5-1 to TRBJ2-1; no definite D call. The CDR3 length is 11 residues. The germline V gene has CDR1 SGHRS and CDR2 YFSETQ. Trimming pared 4 bases from V and 7 bases from J, leaving 6 bases between. The CDR3 loop reads CASSGPNEQFF. The CDR3 coding sequence is TGCGCCAGCAGCGGGCCAAATGAGCAGTTCTTC.

With regard to this clonotype: This may be a read error: a much more frequent sequence differs by one nucleotide. Without the conserved terminal phenylalanine or tryptophan, this CDR3 likely stems from a read error. This sequence joins TRBV13 and TRBJ1-1; D is undetermined. V dropped 1 base and J dropped 1 base, with 13 bases sitting between them. The germline V gene has CDR1 PRHDT and CDR2 FYEKMQ (reference sequence). The CDR3 extends over 16 amino acids. CDR3 loop: CASSLDRVKGNTEAFC. CDR3 in DNA: TGTGCCAGCAGCTTAGACCGGGTAAAGGGGAACACTGAAGCTTTCTGT.

This clonotype was counted many times. The chain links TRBV7-2 to TRBJ2-3, with D unresolved. The germline V gene encodes CDR1 SGHTA and CDR2 FQGNSA. Trimming left V 1 base short and J 5 bases short, with 13 bases between. The CDR3 has 15 residues. CDR3 in DNA: TGTGCCAGCAGCTTAGGTCTACCTACACAAGATACGCAGTATTTT. This codes for CASSLGLPTQDTQYF. Full variable domain (missing parts from reference TRBV7-2 and TRBJ2-3): GAGVSQSPSNKVTEKGKDVELRCDPISGHTALYWYRQSLGQGLEFLIYFQGNSAPDKSGLPSDRFSAERTGGSVSTLTIQRTQQEDSAVYLCASSLGLPTQDTQYFGPGTRLTVL.

This clonotype was picked up many times. The V call is TRBV5-6, the J call TRBJ2-3; unclear D gene. CDR1 SGHDT and CDR2 YYEEEE come from the germline V gene. Trimming removed 2 bases from V and 6 bases from J, with 10 bases in between. The CDR3 covers 13 residues. The CDR3 protein is CASSLTLDDTQYF. The CDR3, as DNA: TGTGCCAGCAGCTTAACCCTCGATGATACGCAGTATTTT.

This clonotype has more than one count but fewer than ten. The chain employs TRBV12-3 or TRBV12-4 and TRBJ2-2; D perhaps matches TRBD1 (6 bases). CDR3 length equals 14 residues. Between the trimmed V and J ends, which lost 7 bases and 3 bases, there was a span of 12 bases. CDR3 nucleotides: TGTGCCAGCAACCGACAGGAACACACCGGGGAGCTGTTTTTT. Its protein product is CASNRQEHTGELFF.

This clonotype has just a few counts. The genes are TRBV9 and TRBJ2-7; possibly TRBD1 for D (6 bases). V was clipped by 3 bases and J by 3 bases, with 10 bases between them. CDR3 length: 13 residues. Germline V gene data show CDR1 as SGDLS and CDR2 as YYNGEE. CDR3: CASSAGTHYEQYF. As DNA, the CDR3 is TGTGCCAGCAGCGCCGGGACACACTACGAGCAGTACTTC.

As for this clonotype: The germline gene is not matched at one end of the junction; a read error may be the cause. The genes are TRBV20-1 and TRBJ1-5; 8 nucleotides line up with TRBD1. This CDR3 region has 15 residues. The germline gives CDR1 DFQATT, CDR2 SNEGSKA (reference sequence). Here the CDR3 DNA reads TGCAGTGCCAGAGCCGGGACAGGTAGCAATCAGCCCCAGCATTTT. As protein: CSARAGTGSNQPQHF.

This chain joins TRBV6-2 or TRBV6-3 and TRBJ2-7; D perhaps matches TRBD2 (5 bases). Trimming removed 7 bases from V and 2 bases from J, with 15 bases in between. This CDR3 is built from 14 residues. The germline gives CDR1 MNHEY, CDR2 SVGEGT. CDR3 loop: CASTLSEGTYEQYF. Here the CDR3 DNA reads TGTGCCAGCACCTTATCTGAGGGAACCTACGAGCAGTACTTC.

This clonotype appeared a few times. V gene TRBV4-1 combines with J gene TRBJ2-3; 13 nucleotides line up with TRBD2. The CDR3 has 19 amino acids. CDR1 and CDR2 from the germline V gene are MGHRA and YSYEKL. V lost 5 bases, J lost 2 bases, and 13 bases stayed unmatched. CDR3 in DNA: TGCGCCAGCAGCTCGGGACTAGCGGGACATAGGTTCGTCACAGATACGCAGTATTTT. Translated, it gives CASSSGLAGHRFVTDTQYF.

Of note for this clonotype: Possible read error: a much larger clone is one base away. The CDR3 DNA is TGTGCCATCAGCCCCCGGGGGCCTAGCGGGAGGCCTCGGGGGCAGTACTTC. Translating it yields CAISPRGPSGRPRGQYF. The genes are TRBV5-8 and TRBJ2-7; the match to TRBD2 covers 11 bases. The germline V gene has CDR1 SGHTS and CDR2 YDEGEE. The CDR3 spans 17 residues.

This clonotype turned up a few times. The chain recombines TRBV27 with TRBJ2-1; D gene unclear. This CDR3 contains 11 residues. CDR1 MNHEY and CDR2 SMNVEV come from the germline V gene (reference sequence). Trimming pared 5 bases from V and 10 bases from J, leaving 9 bases between. CDR3 coding DNA: TGTGCCAGCAGTACGGCGCGAGAGCAGTTCTTC. It translates to CASSTAREQFF.

CDR3 amino acids: CACCFGLEPQHF. The DNA for the CDR3 is TGTGCCTGCTGTTTCGGGTTGGAGCCCCAGCATTTT. The gene calls are TRBV2 and TRBJ1-5; D call uncertain. V shed 11 bases and J shed 8 bases, with 16 bases lying between them. The CDR3 is made up of 12 amino acids. Germline CDR1 reads SNHLY; CDR2 reads FYNNEI.

V is TRBV6-1 and J is TRBJ2-3; 11 bases fit TRBD2. Trimming cost V 6 bases and J 4 bases; bases outside gene matches: 9. The CDR3 spans 16 residues. Germline CDR1 MNHNS, CDR2 SASEGT. CDR3 amino acids: CASSTHSGRGADTQYF. The CDR3 nucleotides read TGTGCCAGCAGCACCCATAGCGGGAGGGGGGCAGATACGCAGTATTTT.

This clonotype was counted ten times or more. The chain has TRBV5-5 and TRBJ2-3; 9 bases align to TRBD2. The V segment lost 5 bases and the J segment 4 bases; nucleotides outside the gene matches: 11. CDR1 SGHKS and CDR2 YYEKEE come from the germline V gene (reference sequence). CDR3 size: 16 residues. The CDR3, as DNA: TGTGCCAGCAGAGCTTTGGGTAGCGGGAGACCAGATACGCAGTATTTT. Translated: CASRALGSGRPDTQYF.

In this sample, this clonotype turned up a few times. The rearrangement uses TRBV5-6 and TRBJ2-1; D unclear. CDR3 length: 15 amino acids. V gave up 2 bases and J gave up 0 bases, with 9 bases separating them. The germline gives CDR1 SGHDT, CDR2 YYEEEE. DNA of the CDR3: TGTGCCAGCAGCTTCGGCAGCAGCTCCTACAATGAGCAGTTCTTC. Translated: CASSFGSSSYNEQFF. The variable domain in full, with the rest retrieved from reference TRBV5-6 and TRBJ2-1, is DAGVTQSPTHLIKTRGQQVTLRCSPKSGHDTVSWYQQALGQGPQFIFQYYEEEERQRGNFPDRFSGHQFPNYSSELNVNALLLGDSALYLCASSFGSSSYNEQFFGPGTRLTVL.

This clonotype was observed at least ten times. This rearrangement joins TRBV12-3 or TRBV12-4 to TRBJ2-5; D is uncertain. CDR3 size: 13 residues. V was shortened by 2 bases and J by 5 bases, with 9 bases between the two germline ends. The chain's CDR3 is CASSLHPGETQYF. The CDR3 region has the DNA TGTGCCAGCAGTTTACACCCCGGGGAGACCCAGTACTTC.

This rearrangement joins TRBV5-1 to TRBJ2-5; 7 bases are a match to TRBD2. The CDR3 has 15 residues. Losses at the gene ends were 3 bases for V and 5 bases for J; bases not matched to a gene: 10. Germline-derived CDR1 and CDR2 are SGHRS and YFSETQ. The CDR3 DNA reads TGCGCCAGCAGCTCCTATAGGGCGGGAGTGGAGACCCAGTACTTC. It codes for CASSSYRAGVETQYF. The whole variable domain, filled in from reference TRBV5-1 and TRBJ2-5, reads KAGVTQTPRYLIKTRGQQVTLSCSPISGHRSVSWYQQTPGQGLQFLFEYFSETQRNKGNFPGRFSGRQFSNSRSEMNVSTLELGDSALYLCASSSYRAGVETQYFGPGTRLLVL.

This clonotype was observed many times. The chain employs TRBV4-2 and TRBJ1-2; 8 nucleotides agree with TRBD1. Germline CDR1 and CDR2: LGHNA and YNFKEQ. This CDR3 is 15 amino acids long. V lost 0 bases to trimming and J lost 6 bases; unmatched junction nucleotides: 6. CDR3 region: CASSQDPATGDGYTF. Here the CDR3 DNA reads TGTGCCAGCAGCCAAGATCCCGCGACAGGGGATGGCTACACCTTC.

V and J are TRBV10-2 and TRBJ2-7; TRBD1 might be the D (5 bases). The CDR3 has 15 amino acids. Germline CDR1 reads WSHSY; CDR2 reads SAAADI. V dropped 3 bases and J dropped 6 bases, with 18 bases sitting between them. CDR3 loop: CASSDLGMAGLEQYF. In DNA, the CDR3 is TGCGCCAGCAGTGATCTAGGAATGGCAGGGCTCGAGCAGTACTTC.

This clonotype has only a few counts. V and J are TRBV6-1 and TRBJ2-1, with D possibly called TRBD1 or TRBD2 (5 bases each). CDR1 MNHNS and CDR2 SASEGT come from the germline V gene. V shed 1 base and J shed 10 bases, with 11 bases lying between them. This CDR3 has 13 amino acids. CDR3 DNA sequence: TGTGCCAGCAGTGAAGGAGGGAGACAGGAGCAGTTCTTC. It encodes CASSEGGRQEQFF.

This clonotype was seen repeatedly, ten times or more. The J gene is TRBJ1-1, the V gene TRBV5-4; 9 positions agree with TRBD1. The CDR3 sequence is 16 residues long. Unmatched junction bases numbered 10, after V lost 4 bases and J lost 3 bases. Germline assignment: CDR1 SGHNT and CDR2 YYREEE (reference sequence). CDR3 sequence (DNA): TGTGCCAGCAGCCTTAACAGGGGGCGCGGGGACACTGAAGCTTTCTTT. Protein: CASSLNRGRGDTEAFF.

This clonotype was seen a handful of times. The CDR3 region is CASSPETSGSSYEQYF. CDR3 nucleotides: TGTGCCAGCAGTCCGGAGACTAGCGGGAGCTCCTACGAGCAGTACTTC. This rearrangement joins TRBV28 to TRBJ2-7; 12 nucleotides agree with TRBD2. Germline V gene sequence: CDR1 MDHEN, CDR2 SYDVKM. The CDR3 runs 16 residues. The V segment lost 5 bases and the J segment 0 bases; nucleotides outside the gene matches: 5. Supplemented by reference TRBV28 and TRBJ2-7, the full variable domain reads DVKVTQSSRYLVKRTGEKVFLECVQDMDHENMFWYRQDPGLGLRLIYFSYDVKMKEKGDIPEGYSVSREKKERFSLILESASTNQTSMYLCASSPETSGSSYEQYFGPGTRLTVT.

This clonotype appeared a few times. CDR3 nucleotide sequence: TGTGCCAGCAGCCCGAGGTGGGAGACCCAGTACTTC. It translates to CASSPRWETQYF. The chain carries TRBV3-1 and TRBJ2-5; the D is unclear. Trimming shortened V by 4 bases and J by 5 bases, and 8 bases separated the two germline ends. The germline CDR1 and CDR2 sequences are LGHDT and YNNKEL (reference sequence). CDR3 length: 12 amino acids.